These 21 T cell receptor beta chains came from one sample sequenced in a study of T cell therapy after organ transplantation. The sample's time point: 4-8 weeks after completion of therapy. The method was immunoSEQ multiplex PCR; TCRdb's version includes in-frame clones alone and lacks a portion of them. Of approximately 20,000 clones in the sample, 81% were seen once. No cognate antigen is known for these TCRs. The sequenced sample was CD8+ T cells from blood, obtained after autologous CMV-specific T cell therapy. The receptors here all came from a human patient who had received a solid organ transplant and had CMV disease. Some T cells may arise from the graft donor.

V is TRBV5-1 and J is TRBJ2-7, with 7 bases identical to TRBD2. The CDR3 spans 17 residues. Germline V gives CDR1 SGHRS, CDR2 YFSETQ. Trimming took 0 bases from V and 1 from J; bases not matched to a gene: 10. The CDR3 DNA follows: TGCGCCAGCAGCTTGGGGGAGGGTTGGGGTTTTTCCTACGAGCAGTACTTC. This encodes CASSLGEGWGFSYEQYF. The variable domain in full, completed from reference TRBV5-1 and TRBJ2-7, reads KAGVTQTPRYLIKTRGQQVTLSCSPISGHRSVSWYQQTPGQGLQFLFEYFSETQRNKGNFPGRFSGRQFSNSRSEMNVSTLELGDSALYLCASSLGEGWGFSYEQYFGPGTRLTVT.

This clone has just one count. The V gene is TRBV4-1, the J gene TRBJ1-5; 8 bases fit TRBD1. Germline CDR1 and CDR2: MGHRA and YSYEKL. The CDR3 extends over 16 amino acids. V was clipped by 3 bases and J by 2 bases; unmatched bases: 6. CDR3 DNA sequence: TGCGCCAGCAGCCAGGCTGGACAGGGACGCAATCAGCCCCAGCATTTT. Protein: CASSQAGQGRNQPQHF.

The chain links TRBV27 to TRBJ1-2; the D gene is possibly TRBD1 (6 bases). CDR3 size: 13 residues. Per the germline V gene, CDR1 is MNHEY and CDR2 is SMNVEV (reference sequence). Trimming cost V 6 bases and J 7 bases, with 15 bases left between them. CDR3 protein: CASSLSGAAGYTF. CDR3 bases: TGTGCCAGCAGCCTGTCGGGGGCGGCTGGCTACACCTTC.

The rearrangement links TRBV6-4 to TRBJ1-2; D gene uncertain. The V and J ends lost 3 bases and 0 bases respectively, with 20 bases between them. Germline CDR1 reads MRHNA; CDR2 reads SNTAGT. This CDR3 has 18 residues. CDR3 in DNA: TGTGCCAGCAGTGAGGACTTGGTTTCTGACTATTCTAACTATGGCTACACCTTC. It is translated as CASSEDLVSDYSNYGYTF.

The rearrangement joins TRBV2 to TRBJ2-1; D is unresolved. This CDR3 spans 12 amino acids. The V end lost 3 bases, the J end lost 7 bases, and 7 bases lay between the germline ends. CDR1 is SNHLY and CDR2 is FYNNEI in the germline V gene. The DNA for the CDR3 is TGTGCCAGCAGTGATAGCCTAAATGAGCAGTTCTTC. It codes for CASSDSLNEQFF.

This rearrangement joins TRBV6-5 to TRBJ1-5, with D uncertain. The ends were cut back, 0 bases at V and 7 bases at J, with 10 bases in the middle. The CDR3 has 14 amino acids. Germline CDR1 is MNHEY and CDR2 is SVGAGI. This CDR3 is CASSYSESGQPQHF. CDR3 bases: TGTGCCAGCAGTTACTCGGAGTCAGGCCAGCCCCAGCATTTT.

Points on this clone: At one boundary the junction diverges from the germline segment, which might be a read error. The rearrangement uses TRBV27 and TRBJ1-2; D may be TRBD1 (5 bases). CDR1 and CDR2 (germline): MNHEY, SMNVEV (reference sequence). The CDR3 length is 16 residues. CDR3 in amino acids: CASSTIGTDANYGYTF. DNA for the CDR3: TGTGCCAGCAGTACCATTGGGACGGATGCTAATTATGGCTACACCTTC.

CDR3 DNA: TGTGCCAGCAGCTTACTATTCCCTGACAGGGGTGAGGCCTACGAGCAGTACTTC. This encodes CASSLLFPDRGEAYEQYF. The rearrangement joins TRBV5-6 to TRBJ2-7; 8 bases align to TRBD1. The CDR3 has 18 amino acids. The V segment lost 2 bases and the J segment 2 bases; nucleotides outside the gene matches: 15. Germline CDR1 and CDR2: SGHDT and YYEEEE.

V is TRBV4-2 and J is TRBJ2-1; 10 bases are a match to TRBD2. The CDR3 length is 16 residues. V was pared by 4 bases and J by 4 bases, with 7 bases of the junction left unmatched. Germline CDR1 LGHNA, CDR2 YNFKEQ. This chain's CDR3 is CASSPGRTSGYNEQFF. CDR3 bases: TGTGCCAGCAGCCCGGGGCGGACTAGCGGTTACAATGAGCAGTTCTTC.

V is TRBV6-1 and J is TRBJ1-5, with D hard to call. Trimming shortened V by 1 base and J by 9 bases, and 13 bases separated the two germline ends. Germline V gene data show CDR1 as MNHNS and CDR2 as SASEGT. CDR3 size: 14 residues. The CDR3 sequence: CASSEGGGLGPQHF. The CDR3 DNA reads as TGTGCCAGCAGTGAAGGAGGCGGCCTAGGGCCCCAGCATTTT.

This clone appeared a single time. The chain recombines TRBV19 with TRBJ1-1, with D maybe TRBD1 (6 bases). Germline V gene sequence: CDR1 LNHDA, CDR2 SQIVND (reference sequence). This CDR3 has 14 amino acids. Trimming shortened V by 3 bases and J by 1 base, and 9 bases separated the two germline ends. CDR3 DNA: TGTGCCAGTAGTATCCGGGACAAGAACACTGAAGCTTTCTTT. It encodes CASSIRDKNTEAFF.

The CDR3 DNA is TGTGCCAGCAGTCCCCAGTCGGGAGCCACCTACGAGCAGTACTTC. Amino acids: CASSPQSGATYEQYF. The chain links TRBV27 to TRBJ2-7, with D perhaps TRBD2 (6 bases). The ends were cut back, 5 bases at V and 2 bases at J, with 16 bases in the middle. Germline CDR1 reads MNHEY; CDR2 reads SMNVEV (reference sequence). The CDR3 has 15 residues.

The chain is built from TRBV9 and TRBJ2-7; no clear D. The CDR3 has 14 amino acids. Between the trimmed V and J ends, which lost 4 bases and 4 bases, there was a span of 15 bases. Germline CDR1 SGDLS, CDR2 YYNGEE. CDR3 amino acids: CASSLSQDRYEQYF. The DNA for the CDR3 is TGTGCCAGCAGCCTCAGCCAGGACCGGTACGAGCAGTACTTC.

The chain links TRBV18 to TRBJ2-1, with D possibly being TRBD2 (6 bases). Germline lookup yields CDR1 KGHSH and CDR2 LQKENI. The CDR3 loop spans 18 amino acids. Trimming removed 2 bases at V and 6 bases at J, with 23 bases between. The CDR3, as DNA: TGTGCCAGCTCACCATTGAAGCTTACGACTAGAGGTTCCAATGAGCAGTTCTTC. Amino acids: CASSPLKLTTRGSNEQFF.

The chain recombines TRBV11-3 with TRBJ1-4; 8 positions agree with TRBD1. The germline CDR1 and CDR2 sequences are SGHNT and YENEEA. This CDR3 is built from 14 residues. V shed 2 bases and J 6 bases; nucleotides not matched to a gene: 2. DNA of the CDR3: TGTGCCAGCAGCTTAACAGGGGGTTATGAAAAACTGTTTTTT. As protein: CASSLTGGYEKLFF.

This clone appeared a single time. J is TRBJ2-7 and V is TRBV29-1; 7 bases are shared with TRBD1. In germline, CDR1 is SQVTM, CDR2 ANQGSEA. The CDR3 consists of 12 residues. After removal of 6 bases from V and 2 bases from J, the junction contained 4 bases not matched to a gene. The CDR3 loop is CSVRDSPYEQYF. In DNA, the CDR3 is TGCAGCGTCCGGGACAGCCCCTACGAGCAGTACTTC.

The chain combines TRBV2 with TRBJ2-7; D not certain. The germline CDR1 and CDR2 sequences are SNHLY and FYNNEI. The CDR3 loop spans 13 amino acids. V was trimmed by 5 bases and J by 2 bases, leaving 10 bases between them. CDR3 protein: CASSNSETYEQYF. The CDR3, as DNA: TGTGCCAGCAGTAATTCAGAAACCTACGAGCAGTACTTC.

The chain links TRBV5-1 to TRBJ1-5; TRBD1 matches 7 bases. Trimming at V came to 0 bases and at J to 0 bases, leaving 9 bases not matched to a gene. The germline V gene has CDR1 SGHRS and CDR2 YFSETQ. This CDR3 region has 18 residues. The CDR3 bases are TGCGCCAGCAGCTTGGGATTGGGGACAGACGTTAGCAATCAGCCCCAGCATTTT. This gives the protein CASSLGLGTDVSNQPQHF. The whole variable domain, filled in from reference TRBV5-1 and TRBJ1-5, reads KAGVTQTPRYLIKTRGQQVTLSCSPISGHRSVSWYQQTPGQGLQFLFEYFSETQRNKGNFPGRFSGRQFSNSRSEMNVSTLELGDSALYLCASSLGLGTDVSNQPQHFGDGTRLSIL.

The chain employs TRBV6-1 and TRBJ1-4; unclear D gene. Looked up from germline, CDR1 is MNHNS and CDR2 is SASEGT. The germline V and J ends were trimmed by 1 base and 8 bases, with 14 bases remaining between them. The CDR3 consists of 15 residues. In DNA form, the CDR3 reads TGTGCCAGCAGTGAAGAGGCGGGTCGTGGGGAAAAACTGTTTTTT. Its translation is CASSEEAGRGEKLFF.

V and J are TRBV2 and TRBJ2-7, with no clear D. V lost 1 base and J lost 1, with 11 bases in between. This CDR3 has 15 amino acids. Looked up from germline, CDR1 is SNHLY and CDR2 is FYNNEI. CDR3 bases: TGTGCCAGCAGTGAAGTTCCCCGATCTTCCTACGAGCAGTACTTC. Protein sequence: CASSEVPRSSYEQYF.

The rearrangement links TRBV6-5 to TRBJ2-5, with 14 bases matching TRBD2. Germline trimming cut 7 bases from V and 5 bases from J; bases unmatched to any gene: 6. CDR1 MNHEY and CDR2 SVGAGI come from the germline V gene. The CDR3 sequence is 15 residues long. This CDR3 reads CASTEGLAGVETQYF. CDR3 sequence (DNA): TGTGCCAGCACTGAGGGACTAGCGGGAGTTGAGACCCAGTACTTC.